This T cell receptor beta chain was captured by sequencing in a study of blood T cell repertoires in COVID-19 (dated by TCRdb to 2018 to 2021). At the level of the whole study: Samples from collaborators originated in the United States, Italy and Spain and spanned both the acute and convalescent phases of COVID-19. The prospective study material was composed of cDNA or gDNA derived from T cells, B-cell-depleted T cells, or PBMCs. Subjects who had been exposed to COVID-19, were actively infected with it, or had recovered from it provided the deeply sampled blood TCRbeta repertoires that made up the dataset. The repertoires were released in a freely available public database intended as a resource for research on the immune response to SARS-CoV-2. The samples were drawn from the first 160 participants of the ongoing ImmuneRACE study and from more than 1,000 subjects provided by 6 global collaborators. The sample metadata nearly always contained a de-identified subject ID, COVID-19 status, age in years and sex. HLA class I and class II types, where available, came from metadata supplied by the sample provider rather than from assay-based typing. Study-wide conclusions, independent of this receptor: How much clinical and demographic metadata was included differed by source and by participant, and the metadata was provided uncurated.

In the germline V gene, CDR1 corresponds to SGHTS and CDR2 to YDEGEE. V is pared back by 5 bases and J by 3 bases, with 3 bases lying between the germline termini. The CDR3 sequence holds 11 residues, the cysteine and phenylalanine included. The sequence is cut down to CDR3 DNA, 33 bases in frame from base 1. In the case of this clone: What antigen it recognizes has not been identified. Base qualities were left out, and no much larger clone turns up one base away.

The collaborating institutions used their own protocols to collect whole blood in K2EDTA tubes. For TCRbeta analysis, collaborators shipped samples as frozen whole blood, isolated PBMCs, or DNA extracted from either of those sample types. TCRbeta CDR3 regions were amplified from genomic DNA using the immunoSEQ Assay, a bias-controlled multiplex PCR. The authors' pipeline ran thus. Within the assay, amplification of reference gene primers was used to estimate how many nucleated cells each sample contained. To quantify the absolute abundance of each unique TCRbeta CDR3 rearrangement, sequence reads were collapsed and filtered. For each sample, productive Simpson clonality was calculated as the square root of Simpson's diversity index across productive rearrangements. Not all clones reach the TCRdb copy of this immuneACCESS table, which keeps in-frame sequences only. Checked studies attribute under half of the gap to unresolved V genes and leave the rest unexplained. The V and J calls and clone size are taken from that table; D and trimming were inferred from the DNA. The sample table holds under 250,000 clones, of which around 80% were seen once. Just over 8.5% of the sample lies in the top ten.

The sample consisted of peripheral blood. The chain employs TRBV5-8 and TRBJ2-1, with the D gene too uncertain to name. This clonotype was sampled from a man aged 40-55 years with active or convalescent COVID-19. The CDR3 in this case is CASSYYNEQFF. The DNA is as follows: TGTGCCAGCAGTTACTACAATGAGCAGTTCTTC.